The 3 T cell receptor beta chains below were found in one sample sequenced in a study of blood T cell repertoires in COVID-19. Clones were sequenced by immunoSEQ multiplex PCR, and TCRdb holds only the in-frame ones, with some missing. Counted here are about 57,000 clones, roughly 86% occurring once; the ten biggest clones make up more than 8%. Sequencing was carried out using peripheral blood. The source is a woman aged 80 or older with acute or convalescent COVID-19.

The chain links TRBV4-1 to TRBJ2-2; 9 bases match TRBD2. Germline V gene sequence: CDR1 MGHRA, CDR2 YSYEKL. The CDR3 loop spans 17 amino acids. The J segment lost 3 bases and the V segment lost 3 bases, leaving 8 bases of the junction unmatched. CDR3 DNA: TGCGCCAGCAGCCACCTTAGCGGGAGCGCGTACACCGGGGAGCTGTTTTTT. Translating it yields CASSHLSGSAYTGELFF.

The V gene is TRBV29-1, the J gene TRBJ2-7; 9 bases map to TRBD2. The CDR3 totals 13 residues. V shed 3 bases and J 6 bases; nucleotides not matched to a gene: 6. Germline V gene sequence: CDR1 SQVTM, CDR2 ANQGSEA. DNA of the CDR3: TGCAGCGTTGATTCCGGACTAGCGTCCGAGCAGTACTTC. It encodes CSVDSGLASEQYF.

V and J are TRBV5-1 and TRBJ2-7; the match to TRBD2 covers 14 bases. V lost 4 bases and J lost 4; bases outside the gene matches: 7. Germline V gene sequence: CDR1 SGHRS, CDR2 YFSETQ. The CDR3 contains 16 residues. CDR3 bases: TGCGCCAGCAGCATAGGGACTAGCGGGAGAGGATACGAGCAGTACTTC. The encoded protein is CASSIGTSGRGYEQYF.